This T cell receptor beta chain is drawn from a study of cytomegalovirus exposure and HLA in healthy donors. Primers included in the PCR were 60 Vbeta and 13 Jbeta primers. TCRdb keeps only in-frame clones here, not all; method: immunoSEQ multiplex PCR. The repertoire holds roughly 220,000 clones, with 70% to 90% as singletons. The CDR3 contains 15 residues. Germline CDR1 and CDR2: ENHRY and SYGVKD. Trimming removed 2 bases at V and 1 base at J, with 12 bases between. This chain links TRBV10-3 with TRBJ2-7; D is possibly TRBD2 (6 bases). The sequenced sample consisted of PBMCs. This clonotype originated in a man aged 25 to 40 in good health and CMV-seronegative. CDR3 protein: CAISEEGLRSYEQYF. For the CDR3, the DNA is TGTGCCATCAGTGAGGAGGGACTGAGATCCTACGAGCAGTACTTC.